What follows are 14 T cell receptor beta chains derived from one specimen sequenced in a study of shared clonotypes between healthy human individuals. TCRdb's table, derived via immunoSEQ multiplex PCR, lists solely in-frame clones and lacks some. This sample carries some 2,100,000 clones, more than 90% of them seen once, and the ten largest clones take 0.1% to 0.15%. Sequencing was carried out using naive CD4+ T cells sorted from blood. Documented subset: CD45RA+ positively selected. These receptor sequences come from a man younger than 35 in good health.

As concerns this clone: Other DNA sequences of this sample code for an identical CDR3. The V gene is TRBV18, the J gene TRBJ2-7, with a possible D match to TRBD1 (5 bases). The CDR3 contains 14 residues. V gave up 6 bases and J gave up 2 bases, with 14 bases separating them. Germline-derived CDR1 and CDR2 are KGHSH and LQKENI. The CDR3 DNA sequence: TGTGCCAGCTCTCCCAACAGGAGCCCCTACGAGCAGTACTTC. Encoded protein: CASSPNRSPYEQYF.

The chain has TRBV6-1 and TRBJ2-7; 8 bases align to TRBD1. The germline CDR1 and CDR2 sequences are MNHNS and SASEGT. The CDR3 covers 15 residues. V dropped 4 bases and J dropped 0; count of bases not matched to a gene: 5. CDR3 sequence: CASSARTGHSYEQYF. CDR3 nucleotides: TGTGCCAGCAGTGCGAGGACAGGGCACTCCTACGAGCAGTACTTC.

V and J are TRBV19 and TRBJ2-4; unclear D gene. The germline V gene encodes CDR1 LNHDA and CDR2 SQIVND (reference sequence). The ends were cut back, 8 bases at V and 4 bases at J, with 12 bases in the middle. The CDR3 length is 13 residues. The CDR3 is CASCCQEKNIQYF. The CDR3 nucleotides are TGTGCCAGTTGCTGCCAGGAGAAAAACATTCAGTACTTC.

Turning to this clone: Other DNA sequences within the sample encode an identical CDR3. The rearrangement joins TRBV5-1 to TRBJ2-7; TRBD2 aligns across 11 bases. The CDR3 contains 15 residues. V lost 0 bases, J lost 4 bases, and 3 bases stayed unmatched. Per germline, CDR1 SGHRS and CDR2 YFSETQ. The CDR3 nucleotides read TGCGCCAGCAGCTTGGCGACTAGCGGGGATTACGAGCAGTACTTC. As protein: CASSLATSGDYEQYF.

The CDR3 loop is CASRVFSYEQYF. The CDR3 region has the DNA TGTGCCAGCAGGGTATTCTCCTACGAGCAGTACTTC. V usage is TRBV6-1 and J usage is TRBJ2-7; D not certain. CDR3 length: 12 amino acids. Germline V gene data show CDR1 as MNHNS and CDR2 as SASEGT. Trimming removed 6 bases from V and 0 bases from J, with 6 bases in between.

The V and J genes are TRBV7-2 and TRBJ1-2; the D is unclear. The CDR3 sequence is 11 residues long. The germline V gene has CDR1 SGHTA and CDR2 FQGNSA. V lost 0 bases and J lost 10, with 6 bases in between. CDR3 coding DNA: TGTGCCAGCAGCTTAGCCCAATTCTACACCTTC. Amino acid sequence: CASSLAQFYTF.

The rearrangement links TRBV6-6 to TRBJ2-7; TRBD1 might be the D (6 bases). V lost 2 bases to trimming and J lost 3 bases, with 11 bases between them. The CDR3 has 14 residues. Germline V gene sequence: CDR1 MNHNY, CDR2 SVGAGI (reference sequence). The CDR3 is CASSYEQGIYEQYF. The CDR3 nucleotides are TGTGCCAGCAGTTACGAGCAGGGGATCTACGAGCAGTACTTC.

The chain employs TRBV27 and TRBJ2-2; a possible D gene is TRBD1 (6 bases). V lost 3 bases and J 6 bases, leaving 17 bases between the germline ends. CDR1 is MNHEY and CDR2 is SMNVEV in the germline V gene (reference sequence). CDR3 length: 16 residues. The CDR3 region has the DNA TGTGCCAGCAGTTTCATCAGGGGAACCCATTCCGGGGAGCTGTTTTTT. This sequence encodes CASSFIRGTHSGELFF.

CDR3 bases: TGTGCCAGCAGCTTGGGGCTGCAGGGGTCTAATGAAAAACTGTTTTTT. It yields the protein CASSLGLQGSNEKLFF. This sequence joins TRBV7-9 and TRBJ1-4; a possible D gene is TRBD1 (6 bases). This CDR3 comprises 16 residues. CDR1 is SEHNR and CDR2 is FQNEAQ in the germline V gene (reference sequence). V was cut by 3 bases and J by 3 bases, with 14 bases left in between.

The chain employs TRBV13 and TRBJ2-7; perhaps D is TRBD1 or TRBD2 (6 bases each). The CDR3 loop spans 15 amino acids. Germline V lookup: CDR1 PRHDT, CDR2 FYEKMQ (reference sequence). V was pared by 5 bases and J by 5 bases, with 19 bases between. The CDR3 nucleotides read TGTGCCAGCAGCCCTGGGGGCGGGGCCATCAACGAGCAGTACTTC. Amino acid sequence: CASSPGGGAINEQYF.

V usage is TRBV6-5 and J usage is TRBJ2-3; D is unresolved. Trimming stripped 4 bases from V and 6 bases from J, with 11 bases between. The germline gives CDR1 MNHEY, CDR2 SVGAGI. CDR3 length: 13 residues. In nucleotides, the CDR3 is TGTGCCAGCAGTTCCCCGTGGGTGGATACGCAGTATTTT. Its translation: CASSSPWVDTQYF.

The rearrangement joins TRBV6-5 to TRBJ1-5; no clear D. Trimming removed 0 bases at V and 7 bases at J, with 7 bases between. This CDR3 has 13 residues. From germline, CDR1 is MNHEY and CDR2 SVGAGI. CDR3 coding DNA: TGTGCCAGCAGTTACTCCCTTTGGCAGCCCCAGCATTTT. This codes for CASSYSLWQPQHF.

V usage is TRBV9 and J usage is TRBJ2-5; D uncertain. V lost 0 bases and J 0 bases, leaving 12 bases between the germline ends. Germline CDR1 reads SGDLS; CDR2 reads YYNGEE. This CDR3 has 16 residues. This CDR3 reads CASSVEPFSYQETQYF. In DNA, the CDR3 is TGTGCCAGCAGCGTAGAGCCCTTCTCGTACCAAGAGACCCAGTACTTC.

The rearrangement uses TRBV5-4 and TRBJ1-1; no firm D call. The ends were cut back, 0 bases at V and 8 bases at J, with 11 bases in the middle. The germline V gene has CDR1 SGHNT and CDR2 YYREEE (reference sequence). CDR3 length: 13 residues. The chain's CDR3 is CASSLEPPGEAFF. The CDR3 nucleotides read TGTGCCAGCAGCTTGGAACCCCCCGGGGAAGCTTTCTTT.